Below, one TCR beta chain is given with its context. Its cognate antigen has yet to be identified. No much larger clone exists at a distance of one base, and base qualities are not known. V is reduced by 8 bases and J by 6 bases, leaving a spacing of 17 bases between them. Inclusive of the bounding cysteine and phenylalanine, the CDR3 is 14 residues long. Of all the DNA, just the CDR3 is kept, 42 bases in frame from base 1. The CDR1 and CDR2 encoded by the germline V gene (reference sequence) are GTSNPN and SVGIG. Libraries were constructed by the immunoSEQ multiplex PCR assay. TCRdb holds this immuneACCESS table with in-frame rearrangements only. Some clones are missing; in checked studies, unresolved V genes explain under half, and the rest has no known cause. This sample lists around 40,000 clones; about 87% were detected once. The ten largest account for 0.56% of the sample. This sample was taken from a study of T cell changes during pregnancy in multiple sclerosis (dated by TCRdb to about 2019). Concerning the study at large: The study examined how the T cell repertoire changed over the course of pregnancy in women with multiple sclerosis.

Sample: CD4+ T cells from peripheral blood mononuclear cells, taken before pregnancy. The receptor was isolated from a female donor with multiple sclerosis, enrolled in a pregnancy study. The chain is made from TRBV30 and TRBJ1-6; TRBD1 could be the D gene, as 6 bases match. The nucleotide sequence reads TGTGCCACACAACAGGGCCCTACTAATTCACCCCTCCACTTT. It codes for CATQQGPTNSPLHF.